This T cell receptor (beta chain) was documented in a study of blood T cells in healthy people across ages (dated by TCRdb to the mid-2010s). General notes on the study: In model experiments, roughly one uniquely barcoded TCR beta cDNA molecule per two T cells was captured by template switching. To avoid experimental bias, donors of different ages were spread randomly across the sequencing lanes. For two donors (one aged 18 to 29 and one aged 80 or older), the study analyzed two additional independent replicas of 1 million unique cDNA reads from the same blood draw. Age-related changes in TCR beta repertoire diversity were measured in the study by deep sequencing normalized with unique cDNA molecular identifiers. The donors were split into four age groups: young (average about 16 years), middle-aged (about 40), aged (62) and long-lived (roughly 77). Points the paper makes about the study in general: Observed TCR beta diversity per million T cells fell roughly linearly with age, and a significant reduction was already apparent by age around 39. The CMV infection status of donors was not known, potentially confounding age-related changes in expanded clonotypes. Compared with the aged group, the long-lived group had more naive CD4+ T cells, fewer expanded clones and increased TCR diversity, suggesting age selection. The percentage of naive T cells measured by flow cytometry correlated strongly with observed TCR beta diversity. Estimates of total diversity based on one million sequenced T cells were regarded as lower bounds and as underestimates. Because profiling used bulk unsorted PBMCs, naive and antigen-experienced compartments could not be compared conclusively.

A word on this clonotype: There is no known antigen for this receptor. A junction end diverges from the germline sequence, so it may reflect a read error.

From the germline V gene, CDR1 is SGHRS and CDR2 is YFSETQ. The CDR3 measures 14 amino acids from cysteine to phenylalanine. Of the read, only the CDR3 DNA is kept; its 42 bases are in frame from base 1. To prepare the library, 5' RACE was applied. Sequencing used an Illumina HiSeq 2500. The second PCR ran for roughly 7 to 11 cycles and used a J-beta primer mix along with a sample-barcoded 5' primer. A template-switch 5' adaptor carrying 12 random nucleotides introduced a unique molecular identifier onto each TCR beta cDNA molecule. Each sample yielded at least 2.5 million CDR3-containing paired-end reads. First-strand cDNA was synthesized from all RNA with the Mint cDNA synthesis kit, primed by a TRBC-specific oligonucleotide. All cDNA was treated with uracil-DNA glycosylase and then went through a first 18-cycle PCR with the universal primers M1SS and BC2_uni_R. The study's own analysis went as follows. Normalization of each sample was performed by random selection of 1 million high-quality reads, each carrying a distinct molecular identifier. Instead of being binned into consensus sequences, reads that shared molecular identifiers were thrown out. MiTCR, set to a Q25 quality threshold and the strictest error-elimination algorithm, was used for CDR3 identification, clonotype clustering and error correction. A nonparametric unseen species model using Euler transformation provided a lower-bound estimate of total TCR beta diversity. Using fastp at Q25 and MiXCR, TCRdb reprocessed the public reads and kept productive beta chains. Entries that share a CDR3 protein sequence are merged under the most common genes and DNA. In this record, the V and J calls reflect TCRdb's handling and not the investigators' own analysis. The sample profile shows around 780,000 distinct CDR3 sequences; approximately 60% of them were found once. The ten largest clones take up roughly 24% of the sample.

The donors were 40 or so Caucasian individuals from Russia, aged 6 to 90 years, who were systemically healthy. Each donor gave ten milliliters of peripheral blood, drawn into EDTA-treated Vacutainer tubes. Ficoll-Paque density-gradient centrifugation was used to isolate PBMCs, with at least 7 million per sample. Total RNA, at least 5.5 micrograms per sample, was extracted from PBMCs with Trizol reagent. For every donor, an aliquot of PBMCs went through flow cytometry to measure the percentages of naive CD45RAhigh/CD27high T cells. The clonotype was recovered from a man in his forties in good health. Sample: blood. The chain uses TRBV5-1 and TRBJ2-5, with 7 junctional bases fitting TRBD2. The base sequence is TGCGCCAGTAGCTGGGAGGGACGGGAGGAGACCCAGTACTTC. This is translated as CASSWEGREETQYF.